Listed below are T cell receptor beta chains from one sample, sequenced in a study of CD8+CD57+ T cells in acquired aplastic anemia. TCRdb passed the reads through MiXCR, listing each CDR3 protein once. The sample yields around 230,000 distinct CDR3 sequences, about 59% seen once. Sample: sorted CD4+, CD8+, or CD8+CD57+ T cells (not recorded which) from PBMCs. These receptors all stem from a human donor in good health. CDR3s include the opening cysteine and the closing phenylalanine or tryptophan. The D gene is left open where the match is weak. Rows may omit the clone size; those that give it use once, few, many or a size class.

D	V	J	size	CDR3	DNA
NA	TRBV7-9	TRBJ1-4	NA	CASSFGRGNEKLFF	TGTGCCAGCAGCTTCGGACGGGGGAATGAAAAACTGTTTTTT
TRBD2	TRBV15	TRBJ2-7	NA	CATSSLWRGNEQYF	TGTGCCACCAGCAGCTTGTGGCGGGGGAACGAGCAGTACTTC
NA	TRBV11-2	TRBJ1-6	NA	CASSLRQNSPLHF	TGTGCCAGCAGCTTAAGGCAGAACTCACCCCTCCACTTT
NA	TRBV7-9	TRBJ1-2	NA	CASTPPGDMGYTF	TGTGCCAGTACCCCCCCGGGGGATATGGGCTACACCTTC
TRBD2	TRBV7-6	TRBJ2-2	many	CASSLPPETSRYTGELFF	TGTGCCAGCAGCTTACCCCCCGAGACTAGCCGCTACACCGGGGAGCTGTTTTTT
TRBD2	TRBV20-1	TRBJ2-3	few	CSASRLAGTDTQYF	TGCAGTGCTAGCAGACTAGCAGGGACAGATACGCAGTATTTT
NA	TRBV29-1	TRBJ2-7	many	CSVYTSGSSSYEQYF	TGCAGCGTTTATACAAGCGGGTCCAGCTCCTACGAGCAGTACTTC
NA	TRBV7-9	TRBJ2-7	NA	CASRSGLSYEQYF	TGTGCCAGCAGATCAGGACTCTCCTACGAGCAGTACTTC
NA	TRBV5-4	TRBJ1-6	NA	CASSQMGPTYSPLHF	TGTGCCAGCAGCCAAATGGGGCCCACCTATTCACCCCTCCACTTT
NA	TRBV5-6	TRBJ2-7	few	CASSLGLAFDEQYF	TGTGCCAGCAGCTTAGGCCTAGCCTTCGACGAGCAGTACTTC
TRBD1	TRBV27	TRBJ1-5	many	CASSSTGTVAHQHF	TGTGCCAGCAGTTCAACAGGGACAGTCGCTCATCAGCATTTT
NA	TRBV9	TRBJ2-7	NA	CASSVDQERGEQYF	TGTGCCAGCAGCGTAGACCAGGAGCGTGGCGAGCAGTACTTC
TRBD1	TRBV25-1	TRBJ1-5	NA	CASSSGTGGYQPQHF	TGTGCCAGCAGTAGCGGGACAGGGGGATATCAGCCCCAGCATTTT
NA	TRBV6-5	TRBJ1-2	NA	CASTRQTGYYGYTF	TGTGCCAGCACCCGCCAGACAGGATACTATGGCTACACCTTC
NA	TRBV19	TRBJ1-1	many	CASSINKNTEAFF	TGTGCCAGTAGTATTAACAAGAACACTGAAGCTTTCTTT
TRBD1	TRBV20-1	TRBJ2-7	NA	CSAALPLGGIYEQYF	TGCAGTGCCGCCCTGCCCTTAGGGGGCATATACGAGCAGTACTTC
TRBD2	TRBV20-1	TRBJ2-7	once	CSAGPSGTYEQYF	TGCAGTGCTGGGCCTAGCGGGACCTACGAGCAGTACTTC
TRBD2	TRBV6-1	TRBJ2-7	NA	CATRSREGSYEQYF	TGTGCCACCAGATCCAGGGAGGGCTCCTACGAGCAGTACTTC
NA	TRBV7-2	TRBJ2-6	few	CASSNSGANVLTF	TGTGCCAGCAGCAACTCTGGGGCCAACGTCCTGACTTTC
NA	TRBV19	TRBJ2-2	NA	CASTLEGGELFF	TGTGCCAGTACCCTAGAAGGCGGGGAGCTGTTTTTT
NA	TRBV7-9	TRBJ1-2	NA	CASSTGQSLNFYGYTF	TGTGCCAGCAGCACGGGTCAATCACTCAACTTTTATGGCTACACCTTC
NA	TRBV7-8	TRBJ2-7	NA	CASSLSHTDRQYF	TGTGCCAGCAGCTTATCCCACACAGACCGTCAGTACTTC
NA	TRBV7-2	TRBJ1-6	NA	CASSPDGRAFRSPLHF	TGTGCCAGCAGCCCGGACGGCCGAGCCTTCAGGTCACCCCTCCACTTT
NA	TRBV29-1	TRBJ2-7	NA	CSVARTAEQYF	TGCAGCGTTGCCCGGACAGCCGAGCAGTACTTC
NA	TRBV12-3/TRBV12-4	TRBJ1-4	few	CASSSSRDKLFF	TGTGCCAGCAGCAGCAGCCGGGACAAACTGTTTTTT
TRBD1	TRBV12-3/TRBV12-4	TRBJ1-1	NA	CASRPGGQGITEAFF	TGTGCCAGCAGGCCCGGGGGACAGGGGATCACTGAAGCTTTCTTT
TRBD2	TRBV7-3	TRBJ2-2	NA	CASSTSGGAGELFF	TGTGCCAGCAGTACTAGCGGGGGGGCCGGGGAGCTGTTTTTT
NA	TRBV7-9	TRBJ2-1	few	CASSSADNEQFF	TGTGCCAGCAGCTCCGCAGACAATGAGCAGTTCTTC